The rows below give T cell receptor beta chains drawn from one sample of a study of blood T cell repertoires in COVID-19. Repertoires were generated with immunoSEQ multiplex PCR, while TCRdb's copy carries only in-frame clones and drops some. The sample has about 390,000 clones; about 87% are singletons. The material sequenced was PBMCs or T cells enriched from blood (not recorded which). The receptors originated from a woman between 50 and 59 years old who had recovered from COVID-19. The CDR3 runs from the conserved cysteine through the conserved F or W. D genes are given only for firm matches. Size values are once, few and many counts, or a class for expanded clones, and some rows have none.

>NA|TRBJ2-1|NA|TRBV5-1
CASQSGYNEQFF
TGCGCCAGTCAGAGCGGTTACAATGAGCAGTTCTTC
>NA|TRBJ2-5|NA|TRBV27
CASSPIETAEKKTQYF
TGTGCCAGCAGTCCCATAGAGACAGCAGAGAAGAAAACCCAGTACTTC
>NA|TRBJ1-3|NA|TRBV12-3/TRBV12-4
CASSFGQAIYF
TGTGCCAGCAGTTTTGGTCAGGCCATATATTTT
>TRBD2|TRBJ2-1|NA|TRBV9
CASSVRLADEQFF
TGTGCCAGCAGCGTTAGACTAGCCGATGAGCAGTTCTTC
>TRBD2|TRBJ2-7|NA|TRBV27
CASSLSTSGGAFSYEQYF
TGTGCCAGCAGTTTATCGACTAGCGGGGGGGCTTTTAGCTACGAGCAGTACTTC
>NA|TRBJ2-5|NA|TRBV7-9
CASSLRAEQETQYF
TGTGCCAGCAGCCTGAGGGCGGAACAAGAGACCCAGTACTTC
>NA|TRBJ2-3|NA|TRBV5-6
CASSLRMDSDTQYF
TGTGCCAGCAGCTTAAGGATGGATAGCGATACGCAGTATTTT
>NA|TRBJ1-1|NA|TRBV6-5
CASRGRPNTEAFF
TGTGCCAGCAGGGGGCGTCCGAACACTGAAGCTTTCTTT
>NA|TRBJ1-2|NA|TRBV7-2
CASRLGSGNPPNYGYTF
TGTGCCAGCAGATTAGGGTCGGGAAACCCTCCTAACTATGGCTACACCTTC
>TRBD1|TRBJ1-5|NA|TRBV5-1
CASSLDPGQGNQPQHF
TGCGCCAGCAGCTTGGATCCGGGACAGGGAAATCAGCCCCAGCATTTT
>NA|TRBJ1-2|NA|TRBV30
CAWSDTRRDGYTF
TGTGCCTGGAGTGACACCCGCAGGGATGGCTACACCTTC
>TRBD1|TRBJ1-1|NA|TRBV3-1/TRBV3-2
CASSPTGTDTEAFF
TGTGCCAGCAGCCCTACCGGGACAGACACTGAAGCTTTCTTT
>NA|TRBJ2-7|NA|TRBV19
CASSRPDRLGEQYF
TGTGCCAGTAGTAGACCCGACAGGCTGGGCGAGCAGTACTTC
>NA|TRBJ1-2|NA|TRBV30
CAWIPPGTRVYGYTF
TGTGCCTGGATTCCGCCCGGGACAAGGGTCTATGGCTACACCTTC
>NA|TRBJ1-2|NA|TRBV12-3/TRBV12-4
CASSIQTGVIF
TGTGCCAGCAGTATCCAGACAGGCGTGATCTTC
>TRBD1|TRBJ1-1|few|TRBV7-9
CASSHGTGGSNTEAFF
TGTGCCAGCAGCCACGGGACAGGGGGATCGAACACTGAAGCTTTCTTT
>NA|TRBJ1-1|NA|TRBV4-2
CASSPTVNEAFF
TGTGCCAGCAGTCCGACAGTTAATGAAGCTTTCTTT
>NA|TRBJ1-1|NA|TRBV5-1
CASSEGAVNSAFF
TGCGCCAGCTCGGAGGGCGCCGTGAATTCTGCTTTCTTT
>TRBD1|TRBJ1-3|NA|TRBV5-1
CASSLTTGSGNTIYF
TGCGCCAGCAGCCTAACGACAGGGTCTGGAAACACCATATATTTT
>TRBD2|TRBJ2-7|NA|TRBV3-1/TRBV3-2
CASSHTRGSGGASAYEQYF
TGTGCCAGCAGCCACACTCGAGGGAGCGGGGGGGCCTCAGCCTACGAGCAGTACTTC
>NA|TRBJ1-3|NA|TRBV4-3
CASSQERGNTIYF
TGCGCCAGCAGCCAAGAGAGAGGAAACACCATATATTTT
>NA|TRBJ1-4|NA|TRBV20-1
CSASTAATNEKLFF
TGCAGTGCTAGTACCGCAGCAACTAATGAAAAACTGTTTTTT
>TRBD1|TRBJ1-4|NA|TRBV27
CASSFTGTDEKLFF
TGTGCCAGCAGTTTTACAGGGACAGATGAAAAACTGTTTTTT
>NA|TRBJ2-3|NA|TRBV25-1
CASARQENTDTQYF
TGTGCCAGCGCCCGACAGGAAAACACAGATACGCAGTATTTT
>TRBD1|TRBJ2-3|NA|TRBV7-8
CASSFLGQGATDTQYF
TGTGCCAGCAGCTTTCTCGGACAGGGGGCGACGGATACGCAGTATTTT
>NA|TRBJ1-2|NA|TRBV28
CASSFRQNYGYTF
TGTGCCAGCAGTTTTAGACAGAACTATGGCTACACCTTC
>TRBD1|TRBJ1-4|NA|TRBV27
CASRTGNEKLFF
TGTGCCAGCCGGACAGGGAATGAAAAACTGTTTTTT
>NA|TRBJ1-1|NA|TRBV2
CASIGTRVGTEAFF
TGTGCCAGCATTGGAACCAGGGTGGGGACTGAAGCTTTCTTT
>NA|TRBJ1-1|NA|TRBV5-1
CASSFQGGSITEAFF
TGCGCCAGCAGCTTCCAGGGAGGTAGTATCACTGAAGCTTTCTTT
>NA|TRBJ1-3|NA|TRBV15
CATEPGDSYSGNTIYF
TGTGCCACCGAACCCGGGGACTCCTACTCTGGAAACACCATATATTTT
>TRBD1|TRBJ1-5|few|TRBV19
CASSTKTGGGQPQHF
TGTGCCAGTAGTACTAAGACAGGGGGAGGTCAGCCCCAGCATTTT
>TRBD1|TRBJ1-2|NA|TRBV30
CAWSTGVGYTF
TGTGCCTGGAGTACAGGGGTAGGCTACACCTTC
>TRBD1|TRBJ1-2|NA|TRBV7-2
CASSSDRGVFSTRGYTF
TGTGCCAGCAGCTCTGACAGGGGAGTTTTCTCTACTCGGGGCTACACCTTC
>NA|TRBJ1-2|few|TRBV19
CASSIDAVGFYGYTF
TGTGCCAGTAGTATAGACGCCGTCGGGTTCTATGGCTACACCTTC
>TRBD1|TRBJ1-2|NA|TRBV7-2
CASSAQGDFYGYTF
TGTGCCAGCAGTGCCCAGGGGGATTTCTATGGCTACACCTTC
>TRBD2|TRBJ2-1|NA|TRBV7-9
CASSPTSGAYNEQFF
TGTGCCAGCAGTCCGACTAGCGGGGCATACAATGAGCAGTTCTTC
>TRBD1|TRBJ1-1|few|TRBV4-2
CASSSTQGTYTEAFF
TGTGCCAGCAGCAGCACACAGGGGACCTACACTGAAGCTTTCTTT
>NA|TRBJ1-1|NA|TRBV9
CASSATGRGNTEAFF
TGTGCCAGCAGCGCGACAGGACGTGGGAACACTGAAGCTTTCTTT
>NA|TRBJ1-1|NA|TRBV19
CASRPRGEEVRAFF
TGTGCCAGTAGACCTCGTGGCGAGGAGGTAAGAGCTTTCTTT
>NA|TRBJ2-3|NA|TRBV2
CASSTNRDLPTFF
TGTGCCAGCAGTACAAACCGGGACTTACCTACCTTTTTT
>TRBD1|TRBJ1-5|few|TRBV5-6
CASSSLGQGLNQPQHF
TGTGCCAGCAGCAGTTTAGGACAGGGTCTAAATCAGCCCCAGCATTTT
>TRBD1|TRBJ1-1|once|TRBV19
CASSPGQGIRTEAFF
TGTGCCAGTAGTCCGGGACAGGGAATTCGCACTGAAGCTTTCTTT
>NA|TRBJ1-1|NA|TRBV4-3
CASSQVLRGTEAFF
TGCGCCAGCAGCCAAGTCCTCAGGGGCACTGAAGCTTTCTTT
>TRBD2|TRBJ2-1|NA|TRBV28
CASCQPGLGLAEQFF
TGTGCCAGCTGTCAGCCGGGACTAGGCCTCGCGGAGCAGTTCTTC
>NA|TRBJ1-5|NA|TRBV27
CASSRRGPGQPQHF
TGTGCCAGCAGTCGAAGGGGTCCGGGTCAGCCCCAGCATTTT
>TRBD1|TRBJ1-2|NA|TRBV6-1
CASSEITGQGRGYGYTF
TGTGCCAGCAGTGAAATCACGGGACAGGGGCGAGGCTATGGCTACACCTTC
>TRBD1|TRBJ1-6|NA|TRBV28
CASSGTGGIRSPLHF
TGTGCCAGCAGTGGGACAGGGGGAATTCGGTCACCCCTCCACTTT
>NA|TRBJ2-2|NA|TRBV19
CASSIVAGYSPTGELFF
TGTGCCAGTAGTATAGTGGCCGGGTATTCCCCCACCGGGGAGCTGTTTTTT
>TRBD1|TRBJ1-2|NA|TRBV7-2
CASTGTVRETYGYTF
TGTGCCAGCACCGGGACAGTTCGCGAGACCTATGGCTACACCTTC
>TRBD1|TRBJ1-1|NA|TRBV29-1
CSGTLQGPPEAFF
TGCAGCGGGACCTTACAGGGGCCCCCTGAAGCTTTCTTT
>NA|TRBJ2-3|NA|TRBV2
CASSEGRGFLTDTQYF
TGTGCCAGCAGTGAAGGGCGGGGCTTTCTAACAGATACGCAGTATTTT
>TRBD1|TRBJ2-5|NA|TRBV3-1/TRBV3-2
CASSRTDRGVEYF
TGTGCCAGCAGCCGGACCGACAGGGGGGTGGAGTACTTC
>TRBD1|TRBJ1-3|once|TRBV5-1
CASSVQGAGNTIYF
TGCGCCAGCTCGGTTCAGGGGGCTGGAAACACCATATATTTT
>NA|TRBJ1-1|NA|TRBV5-5
CASSPGQMNTEAFF
TGTGCCAGCAGCCCGGGACAAATGAACACTGAAGCTTTCTTT